Detailed here is one T cell receptor (beta chain). This entry is derived from a study of blood T cell repertoires in COVID-19. The CDR3 has 14 amino acids. V was pared by 2 bases and J by 1 base, with 8 bases between. The V gene's germline CDR1 is MDHEN and CDR2 SYDVKM. Per the original methods: Estimates of nucleated cell counts were drawn from the amplification of reference gene primers. Method: immunoSEQ multiplex PCR; TCRdb's copy keeps in-frame clones and lacks some. That table furnishes V, J and clone size, whereas the DNA furnished D and trimming. Of about 200,000 clones in the sample, about 80% were seen once.

The origin of this receptor is a human donor with acute or convalescent COVID-19. The donor label of this sample is uncertain. The chain uses TRBV28 and TRBJ1-2, with D possibly matching TRBD1 (5 bases). Sequenced sample: peripheral blood. The CDR3 DNA reads TGTGCCAGCAGTTTACAGGGATTTAACTATGGCTACACCTTC. Its protein product is CASSLQGFNYGYTF.